The source of this T cell receptor (beta chain) is a study of OX40 agonist ivuxolimab in advanced cancers. Broader study findings: Some of the lowest clonal expansion was seen in partial responders at 0.1-3.0 mg/kg. At doses 0.1 to 3.0 mg/kg, CD4+ and CD8+ clones expanded.

On this clone itself: The antigen remains unidentified.

TCRdb's copy holds only in-frame clones and misses some; the assay was immunoSEQ multiplex PCR. The sample lists more than 80,000 clones; 90% to 95% were seen once. At baseline, cycle 4 day 1, and cycle 7 day 1, blood was sampled. The CDR3 totals 14 residues. The germline CDR1 and CDR2 sequences are MNHNS and SASEGT. The V end was cut by 4 bases, the J end by 8 bases, with 15 bases between. The sequencing used CD4+ or CD8+ T cells sorted from blood, collected in a trial of the OX40 agonist ivuxolimab. This TCR was sampled from an adult with an advanced solid tumor such as melanoma, head and neck, liver or kidney cancer. The gene calls are TRBV6-1 and TRBJ2-4, with D possibly matching TRBD2 (6 bases). The DNA of the CDR3 is TGTGCCAGCAGTGTCCGGTCTGGAGGGGACATTCAGTACTTC. Amino acids: CASSVRSGGDIQYF.